These 24 T cell receptor beta chains share one sample of origin, sequenced in a study of neurological immune-mediated disorders. TCRdb reprocessed the 5' RACE reads via MiXCR and lists one record per CDR3 protein. The sample gives fewer than 35,000 distinct CDR3 sequences, approximately 4.3% of which show up once; 23% is in the top ten. The sequenced sample consisted of PBMCs. All receptors derive from a man between 18 and 35 years old in good health.

This CDR3 is CSVRQGGNTEAFF. The CDR3 DNA is TGCAGCGTGCGACAGGGAGGGAACACTGAAGCTTTCTTT. The chain combines TRBV29-1 with TRBJ1-1; 7 positions agree with TRBD1. The germline V gene has CDR1 SQVTM and CDR2 ANQGSEA. V lost 6 bases and J lost 1; bases outside the gene matches: 5. This CDR3 comprises 13 residues.

This clonotype was detected many times. The chain carries TRBV11-3 and TRBJ2-1, with D possibly TRBD1 on 5 matching bases. The CDR3 length is 18 residues. V dropped 0 bases and J dropped 1 base, with 16 bases sitting between them. From germline, CDR1 is SGHNT and CDR2 YENEEA. In DNA form, the CDR3 reads TGTGCCAGCAGCTTAGATCAGTCAGGGTCTGGATCCTACAATGAGCAGTTCTTC. This sequence encodes CASSLDQSGSGSYNEQFF.

This clonotype was counted at least ten times. The J gene is TRBJ2-6, the V gene TRBV6-6, with TRBD1 identical over 7 bases. Per germline, CDR1 MNHNY and CDR2 SVGAGI (reference sequence). J was trimmed by 4 bases and V by 6 bases; bases with no gene match: 6. The CDR3 runs to 15 residues. The CDR3 is CASSPEGAGANVLTF. The CDR3 coding sequence is TGTGCCAGCAGCCCAGAGGGGGCCGGGGCCAACGTCCTGACTTTC.

This clonotype was recorded at least ten times. The chain joins TRBV5-5 to TRBJ1-1; no reliable D call. The ends were cut back, 0 bases at V and 1 base at J, with 7 bases in the middle. There are 14 residues in the CDR3. Germline CDR1 SGHKS, CDR2 YYEKEE (reference sequence). CDR3 sequence: CASSLERQNTEAFF. DNA of the CDR3: TGTGCCAGCAGCTTGGAACGGCAGAACACTGAAGCTTTCTTT.

This clonotype was recorded many times. A clone one base away is much larger, so this may be a read error. The CDR3 DNA sequence: TGCGCCAGCAGCTTTGACGACGACAACACTGAAGCTTTCTTT. The encoded protein is CASSFDDDNTEAFF. V usage is TRBV5-1 and J usage is TRBJ1-1; no definite D call. Germline V gene lookup returns CDR1 SGHRS and CDR2 YFSETQ. V lost 2 bases to trimming and J lost 2 bases, with 10 bases between them. The CDR3 is made up of 14 amino acids.

This clonotype occurred many times. The V call is TRBV27, the J call TRBJ1-2; D might be TRBD1 (6 bases). This CDR3 comprises 12 residues. Germline CDR1 is MNHEY and CDR2 is SMNVEV (reference sequence). The ends were cut back, 6 bases at V and 4 bases at J, with 9 bases in the middle. The CDR3 here is CASSLQGYGYTF. The CDR3 bases are TGTGCCAGCAGCCTACAGGGCTATGGCTACACCTTC.

This clonotype was picked up many times. The chain links TRBV6-5 to TRBJ1-1; D unclear. V was pared by 5 bases and J by 3 bases, with 7 bases between. The CDR3 is 12 amino acids. Germline CDR1 is MNHEY and CDR2 is SVGAGI. CDR3 DNA sequence: TGTGCCAGCAGTCAAGTAGACACTGAAGCTTTCTTT. It is translated as CASSQVDTEAFF.

This clonotype was detected many times. The chain is built from TRBV12-3 or TRBV12-4 and TRBJ2-1; D gene uncertain. Trimming took 0 bases from V and 6 from J, leaving 9 bases between them. There are 14 residues in the CDR3. The CDR3 is CASSLAIPGNEQFF. The DNA of the CDR3 is TGTGCCAGCAGTTTAGCGATACCCGGCAATGAGCAGTTCTTC.

There are many counts of this clonotype. The chain joins TRBV25-1 to TRBJ1-4; D may be TRBD1 (5 bases). CDR1 MGHDK and CDR2 SYGVNS come from the germline V gene. The CDR3 is 14 residues long. Trimming shortened V by 5 bases and J by 11 bases, and 18 bases separated the two germline ends. The CDR3 nucleotides read TGTGCCAGCAGTATGGTTGGGGTTGGGGGGAAACTGTTTTTT. Translating gives CASSMVGVGGKLFF.

There are many counts of this clonotype. J is TRBJ1-6 and V is TRBV2; D is possibly TRBD1 (5 bases). Per the germline V gene, CDR1 is SNHLY and CDR2 is FYNNEI. The CDR3 runs 14 residues. V was pared by 2 bases and J by 8 bases, with 10 bases between. The CDR3 region is CASSENLGDSPLHF. CDR3 in DNA: TGTGCCAGCAGTGAAAACCTAGGGGATTCACCCCTCCACTTT.

This clonotype occurred many times. V is TRBV11-2 and J is TRBJ2-1; D uncertain. Germline CDR1 is SGHAT and CDR2 is FQNNGV. Between the trimmed V and J ends, which lost 4 bases and 1 base, there was a span of 11 bases. The CDR3 contains 15 residues. The CDR3 DNA reads TGTGCCAGCAGCTCGTCGTTAATATCCTACAATGAGCAGTTCTTC. It is translated as CASSSSLISYNEQFF.

This clonotype was seen repeatedly, ten times or more. This chain uses TRBV12-3 or TRBV12-4 with TRBJ2-5; 10 nucleotides line up with TRBD2. V was pared by 4 bases and J by 1 base, with 6 bases of the junction left unmatched. This CDR3 comprises 16 residues. CDR3 coding DNA: TGTGCCAGCAGTTGGCGACTAGCGGGTGCCCAAGAGACCCAGTACTTC. Amino acids: CASSWRLAGAQETQYF.

This clonotype has at least ten counts. This chain joins TRBV5-1 and TRBJ1-2, with D maybe TRBD1 (6 bases). CDR1 and CDR2 from the germline V gene are SGHRS and YFSETQ. The V end lost 5 bases, the J end lost 2 bases, and 13 bases lay between the germline ends. The CDR3 consists of 14 residues. The CDR3 protein is CASSDGGENYGYTF. The CDR3, as DNA: TGCGCCAGCAGTGACGGGGGCGAAAACTATGGCTACACCTTC.

In this sample, this clonotype turned up many times. The rearrangement joins TRBV10-2 to TRBJ2-5, with TRBD1 as a possible D gene (5 bases). Trimming pared 3 bases from V and 0 bases from J, leaving 11 bases between. CDR3 size: 15 residues. Germline CDR1 WSHSY, CDR2 SAAADI. The CDR3 DNA reads TGCGCCAGCAGTGATTGGAAGGGGTACCAAGAGACCCAGTACTTC. Encoded protein: CASSDWKGYQETQYF.

Many counts were recorded for this clonotype. The chain joins TRBV7-6 to TRBJ1-2; TRBD1 is a possible D gene (6 bases). The V gene lost 5 bases and the J gene lost 8 bases, with 18 bases spanning the gap. The germline CDR1 and CDR2 sequences are SGHVS and FNYEAQ. This CDR3 region has 14 residues. In DNA form, the CDR3 reads TGTGCCAGCAGCCCGTTCGGGGGCGCGGAGGGCTACACCTTC. Protein: CASSPFGGAEGYTF.

This clonotype was recorded many times. The genes are TRBV20-1 and TRBJ1-2; D possibly corresponds to TRBD1 (6 bases). CDR1 DFQATT and CDR2 SNEGSKA come from the germline V gene (reference sequence). V lost 5 bases and J lost 4, with 20 bases in between. This CDR3 has 15 residues. CDR3 nucleotide sequence: TGCAGTGCTGCCGGGACACCGAACTCTGGCTATGGCTACACCTTC. It yields the protein CSAAGTPNSGYGYTF.

This clonotype was seen ten or more times. The DNA of the CDR3 is TGTGCCAGCAGCCGAGGCTCCTATCCCCCCACAGATACGCAGTATTTT. Amino acids: CASSRGSYPPTDTQYF. This chain joins TRBV7-2 and TRBJ2-3; D gene ambiguous. V shed 5 bases and J shed 2 bases, with 17 bases lying between them. The CDR3 has 16 residues. CDR1 and CDR2 (germline): SGHTA, FQGNSA. The variable domain in full, with the rest retrieved from reference TRBV7-2 and TRBJ2-3, is GAGVSQSPSNKVTEKGKDVELRCDPISGHTALYWYRQSLGQGLEFLIYFQGNSAPDKSGLPSDRFSAERTGGSVSTLTIQRTQQEDSAVYLCASSRGSYPPTDTQYFGPGTRLTVL.

This clonotype was seen more than once but under ten times. The gene calls are TRBV2 and TRBJ1-5; the D gene is possibly TRBD1 (6 bases). This CDR3 comprises 14 residues. The V gene lost 3 bases and the J gene lost 7 bases, with 13 bases spanning the gap. Germline CDR1 reads SNHLY; CDR2 reads FYNNEI. The CDR3 sequence: CASSETGQYQPQHF. DNA of the CDR3: TGTGCCAGCAGTGAGACCGGACAGTACCAGCCCCAGCATTTT.

This clonotype occurred many times. This rearrangement joins TRBV10-3 to TRBJ2-7; D is possibly TRBD1 or TRBD2 (6 bases each). This CDR3 has 14 amino acids. The V gene lost 10 bases and the J gene lost 1 base, with 17 bases spanning the gap. Per germline, CDR1 ENHRY and CDR2 SYGVKD. CDR3 DNA: TGTGCCACCGGGGGCGGGATGGATTCCTACGAGCAGTACTTC. Translating it yields CATGGGMDSYEQYF.

In this sample, this clonotype turned up many times. The CDR3, as DNA: TGTGCCAGCAGCCTCGGGTGGGGCCAGGGCACCGGGGAGCTGTTTTTT. This gives the protein CASSLGWGQGTGELFF. The gene calls are TRBV7-6 and TRBJ2-2; D is possibly TRBD1 (5 bases). Germline loops: CDR1 SGHVS, CDR2 FNYEAQ. V lost 5 bases, J lost 4 bases, and 17 bases lay in between. The CDR3 is 16 amino acids.

In its sample, this clonotype was seen many times. The V gene is TRBV5-6, the J gene TRBJ1-5; D gene unclear. The CDR3 spans 16 residues. The V gene's germline CDR1 is SGHDT and CDR2 YYEEEE. Trimming stripped 1 base from V and 0 bases from J, with 11 bases between. The CDR3: CASSLTASYSNQPQHF. The CDR3 DNA reads TGTGCCAGCAGCTTGACGGCGTCTTATAGCAATCAGCCCCAGCATTTT.

This clonotype was detected many times. This rearrangement joins TRBV7-2 to TRBJ2-3; 10 bases map to TRBD2. The CDR3 totals 16 residues. The V gene end was trimmed by 1 base and the J gene end by 5 bases; junction bases not matched to a gene: 6. CDR1 and CDR2 from the germline V gene are SGHTA and FQGNSA. CDR3 protein: CASSLGAGGPKDTQYF. The CDR3 nucleotides are TGTGCCAGCAGCTTAGGAGCGGGGGGGCCGAAAGATACGCAGTATTTT.

This clonotype came up many times. The chain uses TRBV6-5 and TRBJ2-1; no firm D call. Trimming pared 0 bases from V and 1 base from J, leaving 10 bases between. The length of the CDR3 is 16 residues. The germline V gene has CDR1 MNHEY and CDR2 SVGAGI. The CDR3 sequence: CASSYSGFSSYNEQFF. The CDR3 DNA sequence: TGTGCCAGCAGTTACTCGGGGTTCAGTTCCTACAATGAGCAGTTCTTC.

This clonotype has a count of ten or more. The rearrangement uses TRBV5-1 and TRBJ1-1; perhaps TRBD1 as D (6 bases). Germline CDR1 is SGHRS and CDR2 is YFSETQ. The CDR3 runs 13 residues. Trimming cost V 5 bases and J 5 bases, with 13 bases left between them. This chain's CDR3 is CASRRQVETEAFF. In DNA, the CDR3 is TGCGCCAGCAGAAGACAGGTCGAAACTGAAGCTTTCTTT.